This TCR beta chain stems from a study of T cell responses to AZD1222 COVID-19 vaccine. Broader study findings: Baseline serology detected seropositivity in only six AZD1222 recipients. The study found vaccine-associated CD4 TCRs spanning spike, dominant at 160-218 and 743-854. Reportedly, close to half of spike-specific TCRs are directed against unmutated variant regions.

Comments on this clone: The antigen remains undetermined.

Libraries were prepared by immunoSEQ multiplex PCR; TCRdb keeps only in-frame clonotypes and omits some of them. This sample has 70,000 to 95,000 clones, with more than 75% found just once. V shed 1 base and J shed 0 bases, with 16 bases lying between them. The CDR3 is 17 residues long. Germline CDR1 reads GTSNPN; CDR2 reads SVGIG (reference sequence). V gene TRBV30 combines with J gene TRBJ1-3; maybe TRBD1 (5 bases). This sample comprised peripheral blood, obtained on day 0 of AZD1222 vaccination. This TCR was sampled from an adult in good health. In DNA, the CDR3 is TGTGCCTGGAGTGCGGGGGTCAGCCTCCTCTCTGGAAACACCATATATTTT. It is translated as CAWSAGVSLLSGNTIYF. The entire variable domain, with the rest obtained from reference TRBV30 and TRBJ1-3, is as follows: SQTIHQWPATLVQPVGSPLSLECTVEGTSNPNLYWYRQAAGRGLQLLFYSVGIGQISSEVPQNLSASRPQDRQFILSSKKLLLSDSGFYLCAWSAGVSLLSGNTIYFGEGSWLTVV.